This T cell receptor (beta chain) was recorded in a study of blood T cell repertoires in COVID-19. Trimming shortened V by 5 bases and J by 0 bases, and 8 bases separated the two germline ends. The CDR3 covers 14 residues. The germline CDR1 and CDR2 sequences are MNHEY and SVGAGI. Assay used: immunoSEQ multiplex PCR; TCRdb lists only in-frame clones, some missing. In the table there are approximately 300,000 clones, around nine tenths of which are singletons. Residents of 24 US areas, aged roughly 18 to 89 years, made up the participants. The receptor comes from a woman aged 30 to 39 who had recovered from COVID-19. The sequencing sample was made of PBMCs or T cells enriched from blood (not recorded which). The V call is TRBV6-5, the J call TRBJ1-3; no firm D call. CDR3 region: CASSTLSSGNTIYF. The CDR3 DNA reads TGTGCCAGCAGTACACTAAGCTCTGGAAACACCATATATTTT.